This paragraph reports one T cell receptor (beta chain). Trimming cost V 3 bases and J 6 bases; bases outside gene matches: 4. The CDR3 runs to 14 residues. CDR1 and CDR2 (germline): MGHDK, SYGVNS. Researchers ran the PCR with 60 Vbeta and 13 Jbeta primers. Only in-frame clones appear in the TCRdb table, and some are missing; sequencing was by immunoSEQ multiplex PCR. The sample shows 99,000 or so clones, 79% of them seen only once. The sample comes from a study of cytomegalovirus exposure and HLA in healthy donors. Background on the study: Among over 350 genotyped donors, 80% to 90% fell in the Caucasian-associated ancestry cluster.

V usage is TRBV25-1 and J usage is TRBJ2-3, with TRBD2 matching 9 bases. Specimen: PBMCs. This sequence originates from a male donor in good health and CMV-seropositive. CDR3 bases: TGTGCCAGCAGTGAGAGCGGGGGGACGGATACGCAGTATTTT. Protein sequence: CASSESGGTDTQYF. Together with reference TRBV25-1 and TRBJ2-3, the CDR3 gives the full variable domain: EADIYQTPRYLVIGTGKKITLECSQTMGHDKMYWYQQDPGMELHLIHYSYGVNSTEKGDLSSESTVSRIRTEHFPLTLESARPSHTSQYLCASSESGGTDTQYFGPGTRLTVL.